The rows below give T cell receptor beta chains drawn from one sample of a study of regulatory T cells in long-lasting Graves disease. TCRdb independently ran MiXCR on the multiplex PCR reads; one entry per CDR3 protein. Here the sample spans around 450,000 distinct CDR3 sequences, about 22% being singletons. The sample was peripheral blood mononuclear cells (PBMCs), taken when the disease was refractory, from a patient treated with antithyroid drugs. These receptors were obtained from a female donor with Graves disease. CDR3s include the opening cysteine and the closing phenylalanine or tryptophan. Each record gives: V gene, clone size, CDR3 protein. Clone size, where shown, is once, few, many, or a class for clones that have expanded.

>TRBV7-2|-
CASSLVRRNEQYF
>TRBV13|-
CASSPGQQVEQYF
>TRBV12-3/TRBV12-4|many
CASRGDRSNQPQHF
>TRBV28|many
CASTTGHTGSYEQYF
>TRBV4-1|few
CASSLRDAGFYGYTF
>TRBV19|few
CASRDPGTTQETQYF
>TRBV24-1|many
CATAYRADTEAFF
>TRBV24-1|many
CATSDPTVTSGIETQYF
>TRBV30|-
CAWSHPQGPYEQYF
>TRBV6-1|many
CASSNDGGTNQPQHF